These 13 T cell receptor beta chains originate from one sample sequenced in a study of T cells after posttransplantation cyclophosphamide. Generated by immunoSEQ multiplex PCR, the TCRdb table keeps only in-frame clones and is missing some. The sample yields some 10,000 clones, 80% to 95% seen once. Busulfan-fludarabine conditioning, marrow transplant, and cyclophosphamide on days +3 and +4 were administered. The starting material was PBMCs, obtained after allogeneic stem cell transplant with posttransplant cyclophosphamide. The receptor set was obtained from a female patient aged 30 to 45 who received an allogeneic stem cell transplant from an unrelated donor, was CMV-positive, and had no GVHD. Some T cells may trace back to the graft donor.

This chain links TRBV2 with TRBJ1-1; D is undetermined. The germline V gene has CDR1 SNHLY and CDR2 FYNNEI. The CDR3 has 14 residues. V was trimmed by 3 bases and J by 5 bases, leaving 13 bases between them. CDR3 amino acids: CASSDGVGVTEAFF. CDR3 sequence (DNA): TGTGCCAGCAGTGATGGGGTCGGGGTTACTGAAGCTTTCTTT.

DNA for the CDR3: TGTGCCAGCAGTAACCCGAGGGTGGCTAATGAAAAACTGTTTTTT. It specifies CASSNPRVANEKLFF. The chain joins TRBV25-1 to TRBJ1-4; D remains ambiguous. Germline-derived CDR1 and CDR2 are MGHDK and SYGVNS. The V end was cut by 5 bases, the J end by 3 bases, with 13 bases between. The CDR3 is made up of 15 amino acids.

V usage is TRBV19 and J usage is TRBJ2-1; 7 bases map to TRBD2. This CDR3 spans 17 amino acids. Germline CDR1 is LNHDA and CDR2 is SQIVND (reference sequence). J lost 2 bases, V lost 1 base, and 8 bases had no gene match. This chain's CDR3 is CASSIAPPSGPYNEQFF. The CDR3 DNA sequence: TGTGCCAGTAGTATAGCCCCTCCTAGCGGCCCCTACAATGAGCAGTTCTTC.

The chain uses TRBV18 and TRBJ2-3, with D perhaps TRBD1 (6 bases). Trimming shortened V by 2 bases and J by 2 bases, and 20 bases separated the two germline ends. CDR3 size: 18 residues. The germline V gene has CDR1 KGHSH and CDR2 LQKENI. In DNA form, the CDR3 reads TGTGCCAGCTCACCAATTCAAGATTTCAGGGGAATCACAGATACGCAGTATTTT. This gives the protein CASSPIQDFRGITDTQYF.

This chain uses TRBV7-8 with TRBJ1-3; D is unresolved. V shed 6 bases and J shed 0 bases, with 12 bases lying between them. CDR3 size: 15 residues. The germline V gene has CDR1 SGHVS and CDR2 FQNEAQ. The CDR3 loop is CASSPRSVSGNTIYF. Written as DNA, the CDR3 is TGTGCCAGCAGTCCCAGATCCGTCTCTGGAAACACCATATATTTT.

The chain links TRBV28 to TRBJ1-5, with unresolved D. CDR3 size: 14 residues. Looked up from germline, CDR1 is MDHEN and CDR2 is SYDVKM. Trimming shortened V by 4 bases and J by 5 bases, and 12 bases separated the two germline ends. The CDR3 nucleotides are TGTGCCAGCAGTTGGTACACCATCGATCAGCCCCAGCATTTT. Protein sequence: CASSWYTIDQPQHF.

The chain has TRBV9 and TRBJ2-6; maybe TRBD2 (6 bases). The ends were cut back, 0 bases at V and 2 bases at J, with 12 bases in the middle. Germline lookup yields CDR1 SGDLS and CDR2 YYNGEE. The CDR3 runs to 17 residues. The CDR3 DNA sequence: TGTGCCAGCAGCGTAGATGATCGGGGGACTGGGGCCAACGTCCTGACTTTC. This gives the protein CASSVDDRGTGANVLTF.

The chain couples TRBV5-1 to TRBJ2-3, with TRBD1 identical over 7 bases. Germline V gives CDR1 SGHRS, CDR2 YFSETQ. V shed 7 bases and J 2 bases; nucleotides not matched to a gene: 1. The CDR3 length is 12 residues. In nucleotides, the CDR3 is TGCGCCAGCGGGACAGCCACAGATACGCAGTATTTT. Translating it yields CASGTATDTQYF.

This clone was seen just once. V gene TRBV30 combines with J gene TRBJ1-2, with TRBD1 as a possible D gene (6 bases). Germline V gene lookup returns CDR1 GTSNPN and CDR2 SVGIG (reference sequence). V was trimmed by 4 bases and J by 4 bases, leaving 13 bases between them. This CDR3 has 13 residues. The CDR3 protein is CAWTPGTIYGYTF. The CDR3 DNA is TGTGCCTGGACCCCCGGGACAATCTATGGCTACACCTTC.

The chain carries TRBV18 and TRBJ1-4; possible D gene TRBD1, 6 bases. Germline assignment: CDR1 KGHSH and CDR2 LQKENI. The V end lost 2 bases, the J end lost 5 bases, and 18 bases lay between the germline ends. This CDR3 has 17 amino acids. DNA for the CDR3: TGTGCCAGCTCACCAACAATTCCGGGACAACTAAATGAAAAACTGTTTTTT. As protein: CASSPTIPGQLNEKLFF. Based on the CDR3 plus reference TRBV18 and TRBJ1-4, the full variable domain is NAGVMQNPRHLVRRRGQEARLRCSPMKGHSHVYWYRQLPEEGLKFMVYLQKENIIDESGMPKERFSAEFPKEGPSILRIQQVVRGDSAAYFCASSPTIPGQLNEKLFFGSGTQLSVL.

The CDR3 here is CASSSPSGSTQYF. In DNA form, the CDR3 reads TGTGCCAGCAGCTCGCCGAGCGGGAGCACGCAGTATTTT. The chain carries TRBV6-1 and TRBJ2-3, with 8 bases identical to TRBD2. The CDR3 has 13 residues. The germline CDR1 and CDR2 sequences are MNHNS and SASEGT. The trim removed 6 bases at V and 9 bases at J, leaving 8 bases unmatched.

V gene TRBV7-9 combines with J gene TRBJ2-1; 10 bases are a match to TRBD1. V dropped 6 bases and J dropped 9; count of bases not matched to a gene: 14. The CDR3 length is 16 residues. The V gene's germline CDR1 is SEHNR and CDR2 FQNEAQ (reference sequence). CDR3 coding DNA: TGTGCCAGCAGTTATCCCGGGACAGGGGACCCCCGTGAGCAGTTCTTC. It codes for CASSYPGTGDPREQFF.

The chain has TRBV5-5 and TRBJ1-1, with TRBD1 matching 11 bases. Losses at the gene ends were 0 bases for V and 5 bases for J; bases not matched to a gene: 6. CDR1 is SGHKS, CDR2 YYEKEE, per germline (reference sequence). The CDR3 runs 16 residues. CDR3 protein: CASSLGTGGVRTEAFF. The CDR3 DNA is TGTGCCAGCAGCTTGGGGACAGGGGGCGTGAGGACTGAAGCTTTCTTT.